This TCR beta chain emerged from a study of early T cells in non-severe SARS-CoV-2 infection. Each single cDNA molecule received a unique molecular identifier. Each CDR3 protein gets one entry after TCRdb re-called the 5' RACE reads with MiXCR. The table records around 57,000 distinct CDR3 sequences, around an eighth of them present only once. There are many counts of this clonotype. Source material: whole blood. This TCR derives from an adult who was a healthcare worker with PCR-confirmed SARS-CoV-2 infection or an uninfected control (not recorded which).

CDR3 in DNA: TGTGCCATCAGTGAGTCAGAGGACACTGAAGCTTTCTTT. This translates into CAISESEDTEAFF. The chain has TRBV10-3 and TRBJ1-1; D remains unclear. Trimming took off 0 bases at V and 3 bases at J, with 5 bases between the two ends. Germline CDR1 is ENHRY and CDR2 is SYGVKD. The CDR3 spans 13 residues.